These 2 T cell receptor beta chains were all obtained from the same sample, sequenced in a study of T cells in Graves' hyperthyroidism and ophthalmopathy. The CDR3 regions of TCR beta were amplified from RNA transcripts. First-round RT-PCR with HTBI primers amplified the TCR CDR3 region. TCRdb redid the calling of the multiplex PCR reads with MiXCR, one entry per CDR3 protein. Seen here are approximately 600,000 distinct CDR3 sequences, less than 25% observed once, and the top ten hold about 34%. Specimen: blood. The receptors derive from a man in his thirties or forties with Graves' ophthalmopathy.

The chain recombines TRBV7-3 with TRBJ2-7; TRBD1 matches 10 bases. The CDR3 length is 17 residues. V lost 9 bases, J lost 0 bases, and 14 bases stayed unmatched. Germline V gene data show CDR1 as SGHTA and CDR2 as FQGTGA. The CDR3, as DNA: TGTGCCAGACCTCAGGGACAGGGGCACTTAAGCTCCTACGAGCAGTACTTC. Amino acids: CARPQGQGHLSSYEQYF. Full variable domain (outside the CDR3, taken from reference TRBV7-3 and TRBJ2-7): GAGVSQTPSNKVTEKGKYVELRCDPISGHTALYWYRQSLGQGPEFLIYFQGTGAADDSGLPNDRFFAVRPEGSVSTLKIQRTERGDSAVYLCARPQGQGHLSSYEQYFGPGTRLTVT.

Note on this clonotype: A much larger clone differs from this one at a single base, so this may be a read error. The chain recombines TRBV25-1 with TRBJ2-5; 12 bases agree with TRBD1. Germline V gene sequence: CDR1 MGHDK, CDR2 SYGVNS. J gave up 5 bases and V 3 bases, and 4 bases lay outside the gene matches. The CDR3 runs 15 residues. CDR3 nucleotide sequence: TGTGCCAGCAGTGAGGGGACAGGGGGCGGTGAGACCCAGTACTTC. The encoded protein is CASSEGTGGGETQYF. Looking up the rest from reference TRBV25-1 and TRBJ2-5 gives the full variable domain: EADIYQTPRYLVIGTGKKITLECSQTMGHDKMYWYQQDPGMELHLIHYSYGVNSTEKGDLSSESTVSRIRTEHFPLTLESARPSHTSQYLCASSEGTGGGETQYFGPGTRLLVL.